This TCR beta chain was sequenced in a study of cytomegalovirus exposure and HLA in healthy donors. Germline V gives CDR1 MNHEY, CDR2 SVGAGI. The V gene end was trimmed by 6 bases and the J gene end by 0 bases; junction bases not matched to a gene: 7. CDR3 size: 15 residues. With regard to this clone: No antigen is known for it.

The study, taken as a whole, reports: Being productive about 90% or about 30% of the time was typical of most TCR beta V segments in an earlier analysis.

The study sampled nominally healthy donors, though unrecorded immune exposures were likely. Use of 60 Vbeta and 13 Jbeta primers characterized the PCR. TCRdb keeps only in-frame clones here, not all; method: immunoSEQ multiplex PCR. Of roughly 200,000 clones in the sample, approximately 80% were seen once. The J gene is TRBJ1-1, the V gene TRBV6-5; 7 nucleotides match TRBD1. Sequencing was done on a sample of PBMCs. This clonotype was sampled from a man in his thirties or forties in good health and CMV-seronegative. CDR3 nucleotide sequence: TGTGCCAGCAGACTACAGGGGTGGTTGAACACTGAAGCTTTCTTT. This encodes CASRLQGWLNTEAFF.